A selection of T cell receptor beta chains follows, all from one sample in a study of beta chain features in type 1 diabetes. Here immunoSEQ multiplex PCR was the method, and the copy in TCRdb shows in-frame clones only, minus some. The table shows 310,000 or so clones, with roughly 11% occurring only once. The sequencing sample was made of naive CD4+ T cells from blood. The receptors stem from a woman in her thirties in good health. Both conserved end residues are part of each CDR3. A D gene is named only where the DNA matches it firmly. Not all rows give a size; the values are once, few, many and, for expanded clones, a class.

-	TRBV6-6	TRBD1	16	TRBJ1-5	CASSQGQGAGNQPQHF	TGTGCCAGCAGTCAGGGCCAGGGGGCAGGCAATCAGCCCCAGCATTTT
few	TRBV28	TRBD1	15	TRBJ2-5	CASSTHDREVETQYF	TGTGCCAGCAGCACCCATGACAGGGAAGTAGAGACCCAGTACTTC
-	TRBV6-5	-	14	TRBJ2-2	CASSPRRDTGELFF	TGTGCCAGCAGCCCCCGCCGGGACACCGGGGAGCTGTTTTTT
few	TRBV28	-	16	TRBJ2-1	CASSFSQEGSYNEQFF	TGTGCCAGCAGTTTCAGCCAGGAGGGATCCTACAATGAGCAGTTCTTC
-	TRBV5-1	-	15	TRBJ2-1	CASSLRVGRYNEQFF	TGCGCCAGCAGCTTGAGGGTAGGGAGATACAATGAGCAGTTCTTC
-	TRBV6-5	-	14	TRBJ1-2	CATSYRDVGYGYTF	TGTGCCACCTCATACAGGGATGTTGGCTATGGCTACACCTTC
few	TRBV27	TRBD1	14	TRBJ1-2	CASRGQGRAYGYTF	TGTGCCAGCAGGGGACAGGGAAGGGCCTATGGCTACACCTTC
-	TRBV7-9	-	15	TRBJ2-6	CASSLGRERANVLTF	TGTGCCAGCAGCTTAGGTAGGGAGAGGGCCAACGTCCTGACTTTC
-	TRBV29-1	-	11	TRBJ2-1	CSVGRVGEQFF	TGCAGCGTTGGCAGGGTAGGAGAGCAGTTCTTC
few	TRBV19	-	13	TRBJ2-1	CASSANRVSEQFF	TGTGCCAGTAGTGCTAACAGGGTATCTGAGCAGTTCTTC
few	TRBV4-2	TRBD1	14	TRBJ2-5	CASSQGQFQETQYF	TGTGCCAGCAGCCAGGGACAGTTCCAAGAGACCCAGTACTTC
few	TRBV19	TRBD2	16	TRBJ2-1	CASSTRTSGRYNEQFF	TGTGCCAGTAGTACTAGGACTAGCGGGCGCTACAATGAGCAGTTCTTC
few	TRBV18	TRBD2	15	TRBJ2-7	CASSPGTSGPYEQYF	TGTGCCAGCTCACCTGGGACTAGCGGACCCTACGAGCAGTACTTC
-	TRBV14	-	16	TRBJ2-7	CASSHRDAGIIREQYF	TGTGCCAGCAGCCACCGTGATGCGGGGATTATACGCGAGCAGTACTTC
few	TRBV4-3	TRBD1	14	TRBJ1-2	CASSQDETGSGYTF	TGCGCCAGCAGCCAAGATGAGACAGGGAGCGGCTACACCTTC
-	TRBV7-3	-	14	TRBJ2-5	CASSSSTSEETQYF	TGTGCCAGCAGCTCCTCGACTAGTGAGGAGACCCAGTACTTC
-	TRBV2	-	11	TRBJ2-5	CASQGGKTQYF	TGTGCCAGCCAAGGAGGGAAGACCCAGTACTTC
-	TRBV29-1	TRBD2	14	TRBJ2-7	CSAQLAEISYEQYF	TGCAGCGCGCAACTAGCGGAAATCTCCTACGAGCAGTACTTC
-	TRBV4-1	-	15	TRBJ2-1	CASSQEGGLYNEQFF	TGCGCCAGCAGCCAAGAAGGCGGGCTTTACAATGAGCAGTTCTTC
few	TRBV28	TRBD2	16	TRBJ2-5	CASSLPTSGYQETQYF	TGTGCCAGCAGCCTACCGACTAGCGGGTACCAAGAGACCCAGTACTTC
few	TRBV9	TRBD2	16	TRBJ2-7	CASSPRLAGGPREQYF	TGTGCCAGCAGCCCCAGACTAGCGGGAGGGCCAAGGGAGCAGTACTTC
few	TRBV30	TRBD1	15	TRBJ1-4	CAWREGQNTNEKLFF	TGTGCCTGGAGAGAGGGACAGAACACCAATGAAAAACTGTTTTTT
few	TRBV4-2	-	13	TRBJ2-7	CASSQSASYEQYF	TGTGCCAGCAGCCAGAGCGCCTCCTACGAGCAGTACTTC
few	TRBV29-1	-	14	TRBJ2-3	CSTELAPGTDTQYF	TGCAGCACTGAGCTAGCGCCGGGAACAGATACGCAGTATTTT
-	TRBV19	-	12	TRBJ2-1	CASRTSYNEQFF	TGTGCCAGTAGGACTAGCTACAATGAGCAGTTCTTC
few	TRBV18	-	16	TRBJ2-6	CASSPPQGTGANVLTF	TGTGCCAGCTCACCCCCACAGGGTACTGGGGCCAACGTCCTGACTTTC
-	TRBV28	TRBD2	15	TRBJ2-3	CASSPSGRALDTQYF	TGTGCCAGCAGTCCCAGCGGGAGGGCTTTAGATACGCAGTATTTT
few	TRBV30	TRBD1	13	TRBJ1-2	CAWSAQGAYGYTF	TGTGCCTGGAGTGCTCAGGGGGCATATGGCTACACCTTC
once	TRBV28	-	15	TRBJ1-2	CASSPWGQGNYGYTF	TGTGCCAGCAGCCCGTGGGGGCAGGGTAACTATGGCTACACCTTC
-	TRBV29-1	TRBD2	16	TRBJ2-1	CSVGGTSGKSYNEQFF	TGCAGCGTTGGAGGAACTAGCGGGAAATCCTACAATGAGCAGTTCTTC
-	TRBV5-1	TRBD2	17	TRBJ2-5	CASSFFGAGGPGETQYF	TGCGCCAGCAGCTTCTTCGGTGCGGGAGGTCCGGGAGAGACCCAGTACTTC
-	TRBV28	TRBD2	18	TRBJ2-1	CASSPTLVAGALGNEQFF	TGTGCCAGCAGTCCTACGTTGGTAGCGGGAGCACTCGGCAATGAGCAGTTCTTC
-	TRBV10-3	TRBD1	17	TRBJ1-2	CAISTPPGQGPGYGYTF	TGTGCCATCAGTACGCCCCCCGGACAGGGGCCAGGCTATGGCTACACCTTC
few	TRBV7-8	-	13	TRBJ1-2	CASSFSEVAGYTF	TGTGCCAGCAGCTTCAGTGAAGTGGCTGGCTACACCTTC